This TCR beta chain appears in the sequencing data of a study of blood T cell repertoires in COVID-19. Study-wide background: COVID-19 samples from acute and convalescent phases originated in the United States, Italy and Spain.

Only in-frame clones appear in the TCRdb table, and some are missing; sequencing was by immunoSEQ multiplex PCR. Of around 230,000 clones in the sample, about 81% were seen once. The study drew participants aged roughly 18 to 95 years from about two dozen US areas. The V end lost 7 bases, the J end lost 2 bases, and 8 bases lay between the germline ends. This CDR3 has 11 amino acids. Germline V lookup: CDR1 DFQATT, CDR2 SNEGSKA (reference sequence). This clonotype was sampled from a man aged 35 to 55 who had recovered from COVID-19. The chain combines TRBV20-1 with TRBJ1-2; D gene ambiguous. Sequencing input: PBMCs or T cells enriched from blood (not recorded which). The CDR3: CSVVSNYGYTF. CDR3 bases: TGCAGTGTGGTGAGCAACTATGGCTACACCTTC.